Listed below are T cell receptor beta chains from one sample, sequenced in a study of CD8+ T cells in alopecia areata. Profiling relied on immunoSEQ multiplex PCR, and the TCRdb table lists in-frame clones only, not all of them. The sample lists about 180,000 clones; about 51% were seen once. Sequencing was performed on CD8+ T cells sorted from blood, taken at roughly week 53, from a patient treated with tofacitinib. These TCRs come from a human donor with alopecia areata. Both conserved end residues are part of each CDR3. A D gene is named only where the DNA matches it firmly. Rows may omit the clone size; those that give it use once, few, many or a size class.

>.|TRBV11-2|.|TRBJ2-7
TGTGCCAGCAGCTTAGCTGGGACGGGTTACGAGCAGTACTTC
CASSLAGTGYEQYF
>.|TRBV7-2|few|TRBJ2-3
TGTGCCAGCAGCTCCGCTGTACCCGGAGGACTTAGCACAGATACGCAGTATTTT
CASSSAVPGGLSTDTQYF
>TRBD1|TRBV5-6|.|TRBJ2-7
TGTGCCAGCAGACGGACAGGCTACGAGCAGTACTTC
CASRRTGYEQYF
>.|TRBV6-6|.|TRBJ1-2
TGTGCCACTTCGGAGTTGAGCTATGGCTACACCTTC
CATSELSYGYTF
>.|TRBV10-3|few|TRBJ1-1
TGTGCCATCAGGAGGGACCTGAACACTGAAGCTTTCTTT
CAIRRDLNTEAFF
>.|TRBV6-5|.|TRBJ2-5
TGTGCCAGCAGTTACCTGGAGGGTAAACAAGAGACCCAGTACTTC
CASSYLEGKQETQYF
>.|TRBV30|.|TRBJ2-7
TGTGCCTGGAGTGTAGGTAGCCGTACCTACGAGCAGTACTTC
CAWSVGSRTYEQYF
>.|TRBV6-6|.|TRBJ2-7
TGTGCCAGCAGTTACTCCCCTAGCTACGAGCAGTACTTC
CASSYSPSYEQYF
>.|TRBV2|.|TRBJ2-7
TGTGCCAGCAGTCGTCGGGCCAGCTACGAGCAGTACTTC
CASSRRASYEQYF
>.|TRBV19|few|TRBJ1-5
TGTGCCAGTAGTATTATGGGGGCTGTGGGCAATCAGCCCCAGCATTTT
CASSIMGAVGNQPQHF
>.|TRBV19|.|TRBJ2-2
TGTGCCAGTAGCTACCGGGACCTAGGAGGGGAGCTGTTTTTT
CASSYRDLGGELFF
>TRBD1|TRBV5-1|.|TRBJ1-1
TGCGCCAGCAGCTGGGGACAGGGCGTTACTGAAGCTTTCTTT
CASSWGQGVTEAFF
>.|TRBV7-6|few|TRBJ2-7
TGTGCCAGCAGCTTAGGGCTCGGAAAGGGCGAGCAGTACTTC
CASSLGLGKGEQYF
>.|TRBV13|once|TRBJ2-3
TGTGCCAGCAGCTCGGACTACAGCACAGATACGCAGTATTTT
CASSSDYSTDTQYF
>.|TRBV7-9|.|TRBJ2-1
TGTGCCAGCAGTCTGGGAACTGAGCAGTTCTTC
CASSLGTEQFF
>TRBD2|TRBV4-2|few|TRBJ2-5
TGTGCCAGCAGCCCGGTCATAGCGGGCTTTAGGGAGACCCAGTACTTC
CASSPVIAGFRETQYF
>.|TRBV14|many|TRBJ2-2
TGTGCCAGCAGCCTCCGAAGCGTTTTGAGCGCCGGGGAGCTGTTTTTT
CASSLRSVLSAGELFF
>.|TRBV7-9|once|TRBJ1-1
TGTGCCAGCAGCTCAGCCCTGAACACTGAAGCTTTCTTT
CASSSALNTEAFF
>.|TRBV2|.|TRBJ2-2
TGTGCCAGCCAGGGAGACACCGGGGAGCTGTTTTTT
CASQGDTGELFF
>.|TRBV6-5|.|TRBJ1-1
TGTGCCAGCAGTTACTCGGCAGGGGAGGCTTTCTTT
CASSYSAGEAFF
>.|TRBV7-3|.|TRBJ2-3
TGTGCCAGCAGCGCGACCGTAGAGGATACGCAGTATTTT
CASSATVEDTQYF
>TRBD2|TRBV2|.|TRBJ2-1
TGTGCCAGCAGTCTAGCGGATTCGCAGTTCTTC
CASSLADSQFF
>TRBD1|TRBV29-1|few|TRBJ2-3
TGCAGTGCCGACAGGGATAGAGATACGCAGTATTTT
CSADRDRDTQYF
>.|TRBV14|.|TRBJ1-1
TGTGCCAGCAGCCAAGATCTTAACACTGAAGCTTTCTTT
CASSQDLNTEAFF
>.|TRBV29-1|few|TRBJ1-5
TGCAGCGTTGTCCTTGATAATCAGCCCCAGCATTTT
CSVVLDNQPQHF
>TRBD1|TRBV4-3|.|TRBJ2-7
TGCGCCAGCAGCCAAGACCGGGACAGGGGCTACGAGCAGTACTTC
CASSQDRDRGYEQYF